The rows below give T cell receptor beta chains drawn from one sample of a study of neurological immune-mediated disorders. MiXCR, run by TCRdb on the 5' RACE reads, gives a single entry per CDR3 protein. The sample has more than 25,000 distinct CDR3 sequences; more than 4% are singletons. The sequencing sample was made of CD4+ T cells from blood. These receptors were collected from a woman between 35 and 50 years old in good health. Each CDR3 is given without its conserved first and last residue. Fields, in order: J gene, clone size, V gene, D gene, CDR3 protein. The D gene is left open where the match is weak. Size tells how often a clone was seen, or its class if it is expanded.

TRBJ2-2 many TRBV4-1 TRBD2 ASSQEGIRAGALGELF
TRBJ2-4 many TRBV5-1 NA ASSLEGRMLAKNIQY
TRBJ2-2 once TRBV10-3 NA AIPGPETGELF
TRBJ2-2 few TRBV5-6 TRBD2 ASSSGLEVGELF
TRBJ2-2 many TRBV7-9 TRBD1 ASSHRTGYTGELF
TRBJ2-2 many TRBV9 NA ASSTYRGLHTGELF
TRBJ1-2 many TRBV7-2 TRBD1 ASSSNRGGYT
TRBJ2-1 many TRBV20-1 TRBD2 SAPHPGGGWNNEQF
TRBJ2-7 many TRBV5-1 NA ASSLDGRSSYEQY
TRBJ1-1 many TRBV20-1 NA SATSGSTEAF
TRBJ2-3 many TRBV5-1 NA ASSLGGSDTQY
TRBJ2-1 many TRBV4-2 NA ASSQDGAVTYNEQF
TRBJ1-5 many TRBV5-6 NA ASSLGGFRNQPQH
TRBJ2-3 many TRBV20-1 NA SATKPGRHSTDTQY
TRBJ2-7 many TRBV2 NA ASSEWGSRY
TRBJ2-3 many TRBV7-8 NA ASSPFTDTQY